Listed below are T cell receptor beta chains from one sample, sequenced in a study of ipilimumab plus nivolumab after autologous stem cell transplantation. Produced via immunoSEQ multiplex PCR; TCRdb's table is partial and in-frame only. The sample lists 15,000 or so clones, 65% to 75% occurring once. This specimen consisted of PBMCs, obtained in a trial of ipilimumab plus nivolumab as post-transplant consolidation. These receptors all come from a male donor with diffuse large B-cell lymphoma. The CDR3 runs from the conserved cysteine through the conserved F or W. D genes are given only for firm matches. Where a row states a size, it is once, few, many or the class of an expanded clone; other rows omit it.

v_gene: TRBV18
j_gene: TRBJ2-3
abundance: NA
len: 15
d_gene: NA
CDR3aa: CASSPLKQGPDTQYF
CDR3nt: TGTGCCAGCTCACCACTAAAGCAGGGCCCAGATACGCAGTATTTT

v_gene: TRBV9
j_gene: TRBJ2-5
abundance: NA
len: 20
d_gene: TRBD2
CDR3aa: CASSVGGGARLAMYQETQYF
CDR3nt: TGTGCCAGCAGCGTAGGGGGAGGGGCCCGACTAGCGATGTACCAAGAGACCCAGTACTTC

v_gene: TRBV6-1
j_gene: TRBJ2-2
abundance: large
len: 15
d_gene: NA
CDR3aa: CATGGRQDATGELFF
CDR3nt: TGTGCCACCGGGGGTAGGCAGGACGCTACCGGGGAGCTGTTTTTT

v_gene: TRBV19
j_gene: TRBJ2-3
abundance: NA
len: 12
d_gene: NA
CDR3aa: CASKDSTDTQYF
CDR3nt: TGTGCCAGCAAAGACTCGACAGATACGCAGTATTTT

v_gene: TRBV6-1
j_gene: TRBJ2-1
abundance: few
len: 15
d_gene: NA
CDR3aa: CASSPLPGSYNEQFF
CDR3nt: TGTGCCAGCAGCCCTTTGCCAGGTTCGTACAATGAGCAGTTCTTC

v_gene: TRBV29-1
j_gene: TRBJ1-4
abundance: NA
len: 13
d_gene: NA
CDR3aa: CSARLQFNEKLFF
CDR3nt: TGCAGCGCCCGACTTCAGTTTAATGAAAAACTGTTTTTT

v_gene: TRBV12-5
j_gene: TRBJ2-1
abundance: NA
len: 13
d_gene: NA
CDR3aa: CASEERVLGEQFF
CDR3nt: TGTGCTAGTGAAGAGCGGGTCCTCGGAGAGCAGTTCTTC

v_gene: TRBV7-3
j_gene: TRBJ2-1
abundance: NA
len: 13
d_gene: NA
CDR3aa: CASSPPFVNEQFF
CDR3nt: TGTGCCAGCAGCCCCCCCTTCGTAAATGAGCAGTTCTTC

v_gene: TRBV7-9
j_gene: TRBJ2-7
abundance: few
len: 14
d_gene: NA
CDR3aa: CASSFKPSSYEQYF
CDR3nt: TGTGCCAGCAGTTTTAAGCCGAGCTCCTACGAGCAGTACTTC

v_gene: TRBV2
j_gene: TRBJ2-7
abundance: NA
len: 12
d_gene: NA
CDR3aa: CASREGSYEQYF
CDR3nt: TGTGCCAGCAGGGAGGGCTCCTACGAGCAGTACTTC

v_gene: TRBV7-3
j_gene: TRBJ2-1
abundance: NA
len: 15
d_gene: TRBD1
CDR3aa: CASSLGDRDLNEQFF
CDR3nt: TGTGCCAGCAGCTTAGGGGACAGGGATTTGAATGAGCAGTTCTTC

v_gene: TRBV5-1
j_gene: TRBJ2-7
abundance: once
len: 14
d_gene: NA
CDR3aa: CASSLEGSSYEQYF
CDR3nt: TGCGCCAGCAGCTTGGAAGGCAGCTCCTACGAGCAGTACTTC

v_gene: TRBV18
j_gene: TRBJ2-7
abundance: NA
len: 14
d_gene: TRBD1
CDR3aa: CASSVVTGVGEQYF
CDR3nt: TGTGCCAGCTCGGTCGTGACAGGGGTGGGCGAGCAGTACTTC

v_gene: TRBV7-9
j_gene: TRBJ1-1
abundance: NA
len: 13
d_gene: NA
CDR3aa: CASSLDLNTEAFF
CDR3nt: TGTGCCAGCAGCTTAGATTTGAACACTGAAGCTTTCTTT

v_gene: TRBV7-3
j_gene: TRBJ2-1
abundance: NA
len: 15
d_gene: TRBD2
CDR3aa: CASSPSGSDTMEQFF
CDR3nt: TGTGCCAGCAGCCCTAGCGGGAGCGATACAATGGAGCAGTTCTTC

v_gene: TRBV2
j_gene: TRBJ2-5
abundance: NA
len: 15
d_gene: TRBD1
CDR3aa: CASRAGGRGQETQYF
CDR3nt: TGTGCCAGCAGGGCCGGAGGCAGGGGGCAAGAGACCCAGTACTTC

v_gene: TRBV9
j_gene: TRBJ2-3
abundance: NA
len: 15
d_gene: TRBD2
CDR3aa: CASSVTGGRADTQYF
CDR3nt: TGTGCCAGCAGCGTAACGGGGGGGCGCGCAGATACGCAGTATTTT

v_gene: TRBV18
j_gene: TRBJ2-5
abundance: NA
len: 14
d_gene: TRBD2
CDR3aa: CASSPMVAGETQYF
CDR3nt: TGTGCCAGCTCACCGATGGTAGCGGGAGAGACCCAGTACTTC

v_gene: TRBV7-9
j_gene: TRBJ2-3
abundance: NA
len: 17
d_gene: NA
CDR3aa: CASSLPPGGSSTDTQYF
CDR3nt: TGTGCCAGCAGCTTACCCCCGGGCGGGTCTAGCACAGATACGCAGTATTTT

v_gene: TRBV5-1
j_gene: TRBJ2-3
abundance: NA
len: 14
d_gene: NA
CDR3aa: CASTAGGGTDTQYF
CDR3nt: TGCGCCAGCACCGCCGGCGGGGGCACAGATACGCAGTATTTT